Below are 21 T cell receptor beta chains sequenced from a single sample in a study of blood T cell repertoires in COVID-19 (dated by TCRdb to the early 2020s). The method was the immunoSEQ multiplex PCR assay. The immuneACCESS repertoire file appears here via TCRdb, limited to in-frame rearrangements. These files lack a portion of the clones; in checked studies, under half of the deficit traces to unresolved V genes, and the cause of the others is not known. In this sample the table shows about 220,000 clones, about four fifths of which occur a single time. The ten biggest clones cover about 3.6% of the sample. Sequenced input: peripheral blood. The source is a woman of 80 years or more with acute or convalescent COVID-19.

The chain combines TRBV19 with TRBJ1-2; D possibly corresponds to TRBD1 (5 bases). The CDR3 is made up of 15 amino acids. CDR1 is LNHDA, CDR2 SQIVND, per germline (reference sequence). With 3 bases removed from V and 5 bases from J, the gap between germline ends came to 16 bases. The CDR3 DNA sequence: TGTGCCAGTAGTATTAACAGGCCAGGAGGGTATGGCTACACCTTC. Residues: CASSINRPGGYGYTF.

V and J are TRBV11-3 and TRBJ1-1; unclear D gene. The CDR3 is 13 residues long. Trimming pared 0 bases from V and 2 bases from J, leaving 4 bases between. The germline CDR1 and CDR2 sequences are SGHNT and YENEEA. The CDR3 DNA reads TGTGCCAGCAGCTTAGAATATAACACTGAAGCTTTCTTT. Translating it yields CASSLEYNTEAFF.

The chain is built from TRBV28 and TRBJ2-2; 8 nucleotides agree with TRBD1. CDR1 and CDR2 from the germline V gene are MDHEN and SYDVKM. This CDR3 has 16 amino acids. The V and J ends lost 7 bases and 4 bases, in that order; junction bases with no gene match: 11. CDR3 nucleotides: TGTGCCAGCACCAACCCCAGGGGGCGGGTCACCGGGGAGCTGTTTTTT. This sequence encodes CASTNPRGRVTGELFF.

V is TRBV7-9 and J is TRBJ1-5; 12 bases line up with TRBD1. V lost 4 bases and J lost 1; bases outside the gene matches: 2. The CDR3 runs to 16 residues. Germline loops: CDR1 SEHNR, CDR2 FQNEAQ (reference sequence). The CDR3 protein is CASSWGQGASNQPQHF. For the CDR3, the DNA is TGTGCCAGCAGCTGGGGACAGGGGGCAAGCAATCAGCCCCAGCATTTT.

This clone turned up a few times. The chain links TRBV7-9 to TRBJ1-2, with D tentatively TRBD1 (5 bases). The CDR3 is 14 residues long. In germline, CDR1 is SEHNR, CDR2 FQNEAQ (reference sequence). V was cut by 2 bases and J by 6 bases, with 13 bases left in between. CDR3 bases: TGTGCCAGCAGCTTACCCAGGGAAGCCCATGGCTACACCTTC. This codes for CASSLPREAHGYTF.

This clone appeared a few times. The chain employs TRBV6-6 and TRBJ2-7, with 9 bases matching TRBD1. Germline V gene data show CDR1 as MNHNY and CDR2 as SVGAGI (reference sequence). V was clipped by 2 bases and J by 2 bases; unmatched bases: 7. This CDR3 is built from 16 residues. The CDR3 spells CASSYSLGQGAYEQYF. The CDR3 bases are TGTGCCAGCAGTTACAGTCTGGGACAGGGCGCCTACGAGCAGTACTTC.

V is TRBV5-4 and J is TRBJ2-2, with 7 bases that match TRBD2. CDR1 and CDR2 (germline): SGHNT, YYREEE (reference sequence). There are 15 residues in the CDR3. V shed 0 bases, J shed 5 bases, and the junction held 4 bases outside the gene matches. Here the CDR3 reads CASSLDGRGTGELFF. The CDR3, as DNA: TGTGCCAGCAGCTTGGACGGGCGGGGGACCGGGGAGCTGTTTTTT. Variable domain in full (rest from reference TRBV5-4 and TRBJ2-2): ETGVTQSPTHLIKTRGQQVTLRCSSQSGHNTVSWYQQALGQGPQFIFQYYREEENGRGNFPPRFSGLQFPNYSSELNVNALELDDSALYLCASSLDGRGTGELFFGEGSRLTVL.

The chain combines TRBV11-3 with TRBJ1-4; TRBD1 aligns across 7 bases. This CDR3 spans 15 amino acids. V lost 2 bases and J lost 7; bases outside the gene matches: 7. CDR1 and CDR2 (germline): SGHNT, YENEEA. CDR3 in DNA: TGTGCCAGCAGCTTAAGACAGGGCAGTCGTGAAAAACTGTTTTTT. Its translation: CASSLRQGSREKLFF. Full variable domain (remainder filled in from reference TRBV11-3 and TRBJ1-4): EAGVVQSPRYKIIEKKQPVAFWCNPISGHNTLYWYLQNLGQGPELLIRYENEEAVDDSQLPKDRFSAERLKGVDSTLKIQPAELGDSAVYLCASSLRQGSREKLFFGSGTQLSVL.

This chain connects TRBV19 to TRBJ1-3; the D is unclear. CDR1 is LNHDA and CDR2 is SQIVND in the germline V gene (reference sequence). Trimming cost V 7 bases and J 2 bases, with 6 bases left between them. The length of the CDR3 is 12 residues. The CDR3: CASKTAGNTIYF. In DNA form, the CDR3 reads TGTGCCAGTAAAACAGCTGGAAACACCATATATTTT.

The chain has TRBV20-1 and TRBJ1-4; 7 positions match TRBD1. The CDR3 sequence is 11 residues long. V dropped 5 bases and J dropped 8; count of bases not matched to a gene: 2. Germline loops: CDR1 DFQATT, CDR2 SNEGSKA (reference sequence). CDR3 loop: CSAGQAEKLFF. Here the CDR3 DNA reads TGCAGTGCTGGACAGGCCGAAAAACTGTTTTTT.

The chain joins TRBV7-6 to TRBJ2-1; 15 nucleotides align to TRBD2. This CDR3 has 17 amino acids. Germline V lookup: CDR1 SGHVS, CDR2 FNYEAQ. J gave up 8 bases and V 3 bases, and 8 bases lay outside the gene matches. The chain's CDR3 is CASSFQGLAGGIDEQFF. Here the CDR3 DNA reads TGTGCCAGCAGCTTCCAGGGACTAGCGGGGGGTATTGATGAGCAGTTCTTC.

The V and J genes are TRBV7-3 and TRBJ2-4, with D possibly being TRBD1 (6 bases). V was cut by 2 bases and J by 6 bases, with 11 bases left in between. Germline CDR1 and CDR2: SGHTA and FQGTGA. CDR3 length: 14 amino acids. The CDR3 here is CASSLQGPRNIQYF. CDR3 DNA sequence: TGTGCCAGCAGCTTACAGGGGCCCCGAAACATTCAGTACTTC.

This clone was recorded many times. The V call is TRBV5-4, the J call TRBJ1-2; D gene ambiguous. Trimming took 1 base from V and 4 from J, leaving 11 bases between them. CDR1 is SGHNT, CDR2 YYREEE, per germline (reference sequence). The CDR3 sequence is 14 residues long. The CDR3 DNA sequence: TGTGCCAGCAGCTTGTTGCAGGTGGGCTATGGCTACACCTTC. This codes for CASSLLQVGYGYTF.

CDR3 loop: CASSPGAQETQYF. The CDR3 bases are TGTGCCAGCAGCCCTGGAGCCCAAGAGACCCAGTACTTC. The gene calls are TRBV11-2 and TRBJ2-5; D is unclear. The CDR3 has 13 residues. Germline V gene data show CDR1 as SGHAT and CDR2 as FQNNGV. V was cut by 5 bases and J by 1 base, with 8 bases left in between. The full variable domain, its missing parts supplied by reference TRBV11-2 and TRBJ2-5, is EAGVAQSPRYKIIEKRQSVAFWCNPISGHATLYWYQQILGQGPKLLIQFQNNGVVDDSQLPKDRFSAERLKGVDSTLKIQPAKLEDSAVYLCASSPGAQETQYFGPGTRLLVL.

V and J are TRBV6-6 and TRBJ1-2; no reliable D call. There are 13 residues in the CDR3. The germline gives CDR1 MNHNY, CDR2 SVGAGI (reference sequence). Trimming took 2 bases from V and 4 from J, leaving 8 bases between them. CDR3 nucleotides: TGTGCCAGCAGTTACGCAGGAATCTATGGCTACACCTTC. As protein: CASSYAGIYGYTF.

The genes are TRBV12-2 and TRBJ1-6; no check of the table's D call, TRBD1, against the DNA was made. TRBV12-2 is designated a pseudogene. The CDR3 length is 19 residues. The CDR3 loop reads CASRCGYKGAPLSGSPLHF. The CDR3 region has the DNA TGTGCAAGTCGCTGCGGATATAAGGGGGCCCCGCTTTCTGGTTCACCCCTCCACTTT.

The chain employs TRBV19 and TRBJ1-2; 10 bases match TRBD1. With 6 bases clipped from V and 5 bases from J, the junction kept 6 bases outside the gene matches. The CDR3 consists of 14 residues. Germline V gene data show CDR1 as LNHDA and CDR2 as SQIVND (reference sequence). The CDR3, as DNA: TGTGCCAGTAGGGGGGGACAGGGGTTTTATGGCTACACCTTC. Protein: CASRGGQGFYGYTF.

The V gene is TRBV27, the J gene TRBJ1-1; 9 bases fit TRBD1. The germline V gene encodes CDR1 MNHEY and CDR2 SMNVEV (reference sequence). The CDR3 has 15 residues. J lost 3 bases, V lost 4 bases, and 6 bases had no gene match. The CDR3 sequence: CASSSKWTGDTEAFF. In DNA, the CDR3 is TGTGCCAGCAGTTCCAAGTGGACAGGGGACACTGAAGCTTTCTTT.

The chain carries TRBV5-1 and TRBJ1-2, with 10 bases fitting TRBD1. Germline lookup yields CDR1 SGHRS and CDR2 YFSETQ. The CDR3 runs 15 residues. The ends lost 4 bases at V and 3 bases at J; junction bases unmatched: 6. CDR3 nucleotides: TGCGCCAGCAGCACCAGCGGGACAGGGGACTATGGCTACACCTTC. Translation: CASSTSGTGDYGYTF.

This chain joins TRBV11-2 and TRBJ2-7, with TRBD1 matching 7 bases. Germline V lookup: CDR1 SGHAT, CDR2 FQNNGV. This CDR3 is built from 16 residues. Trimming at V came to 1 base and at J to 4 bases, leaving 10 bases not matched to a gene. CDR3: CASSLVHATGRYEQYF. CDR3 in DNA: TGTGCCAGCAGCTTAGTCCATGCGACAGGGCGGTACGAGCAGTACTTC.

In DNA form, the CDR3 reads TGTGCCAGCAGTCCTCTTTGGGCGGGACAGCTTGAAAAACTGTTTTTT. Translation: CASSPLWAGQLEKLFF. The chain combines TRBV28 with TRBJ1-4; 7 bases agree with TRBD1. The CDR3 is 16 amino acids. The V segment lost 5 bases and the J segment 7 bases; nucleotides outside the gene matches: 13. Germline-derived CDR1 and CDR2 are MDHEN and SYDVKM.